Here is one T cell receptor (beta chain) with its context. What it binds is not known. Germline lookup yields CDR1 LGHNA and CDR2 YSLEER. The trim removed 4 bases at V and 4 bases at J, leaving 12 bases unmatched. This CDR3 is built from 19 residues. The table came from immunoSEQ multiplex PCR; TCRdb's copy has only in-frame clones and leaves some out. The sample comprises about 45,000 clones, roughly two thirds of which are singletons, and 25% to 40% rests with the top ten. The data were obtained in a study of vaccination effects on CD4 cells after COVID-19. The ViraFEST assay expanded antigen-specific CD4+ T cells with viral peptide pools before sequencing. With roughly nine days of culture completed, CD4+ T cells were isolated. The person had a PCR-confirmed SARS-CoV-2 infection during March to December 2020.

The specimen comprised CD4+ T cells from PBMCs cultured with a peptide pool, sampled before COVID-19 vaccination. This rearrangement joins TRBV4-3 to TRBJ2-3; 15 nucleotides align to TRBD2. The TCR was taken from a human donor who had a prior SARS-CoV-2 infection. CDR3 protein: CASSLGGLAGGPGSDTQYF. The DNA for the CDR3 is TGCGCCAGCAGCCTCGGAGGACTAGCGGGAGGGCCGGGATCAGATACGCAGTATTTT.